This T cell receptor beta chain was identified during a study of blood T cells in healthy people across ages. A second roughly 6 to 11 cycle PCR used barcoded and J-beta primers. TCRdb recomputed calls from the 5' RACE reads with MiXCR, one row per CDR3 protein. The sample includes about 1.5 million distinct CDR3 sequences, around two fifths seen only once; the top ten take approximately 7.9%. This CDR3 has 16 residues. The germline gives CDR1 MNHEY, CDR2 SMNVEV (reference sequence). The trim removed 6 bases at V and 3 bases at J, leaving 5 bases unmatched. The sequence was obtained from a woman aged 18-30 years in good health. The sample comprised blood. The gene calls are TRBV27 and TRBJ2-1, with 13 bases that match TRBD2. The CDR3 DNA reads TGTGCCAGCAGCTCGACTAGCGGGGGGCTCTACAATGAGCAGTTCTTC. Translated: CASSSTSGGLYNEQFF.